The clone carrying this T cell receptor beta chain was counted only a few times. The antigen is not known. With V trimmed by 4 bases and J by 1 base, 9 bases remained unmatched. The germline gives CDR1 SEHNR, CDR2 FQNEAQ (reference sequence). This CDR3 has 16 amino acids. The data originate from a study of T cells after yellow fever vaccination. Overall study findings and caveats: Clones that expanded after primary vaccination mostly reappeared after the booster (approximately 96% CD4, approximately 85% CD8).

A process of 5'RACE template switching, which added a universal primer site and UMIs, was used to make TCR cDNA. TCRdb called the 5' RACE reads again in MiXCR, with one record for every CDR3 protein. Of some 350,000 distinct CDR3 sequences in the sample, 8.7% were seen once. This specimen consisted of PBMCs, obtained on the day of the first yellow fever vaccination. The gene calls are TRBV7-9 and TRBJ1-1; 7 nucleotides agree with TRBD1. This receptor was identified in a young man who received the YFV17D yellow fever vaccine. The CDR3 bases are TGTGCCAGCAGCTCGAGGGGGCTTGCAGGGAACACTGAAGCTTTCTTT. This translates into CASSSRGLAGNTEAFF.